This is a list of T cell receptor beta chains from one sample in a study of blood T cell repertoires in COVID-19. The repertoire was sequenced with immunoSEQ multiplex PCR; TCRdb's copy has only in-frame clones and lacks some. The sample shows about 270,000 clones, approximately 90% of them seen only once. Source material: peripheral blood. These receptors were collected from a man between 60 and 75 years old who had recovered from COVID-19. CDR3s include the opening cysteine and the closing phenylalanine or tryptophan. Each record gives: clone size, V gene, D gene, J gene, CDR3 protein, CDR3 DNA. A D gene is named only where the DNA matches it firmly. Clone sizes are given selectively: once, few, many, or a class where the clone is expanded.

clone size: -; V gene: TRBV2; D gene: -; J gene: TRBJ1-2; CDR3 protein: CASNPDTAGGYTF; CDR3 DNA: TGTGCCAGCAATCCGGACACGGCTGGCGGCTACACCTTC
clone size: -; V gene: TRBV3-1/TRBV3-2; D gene: TRBD1; J gene: TRBJ1-6; CDR3 protein: CASSSGTGGYNSPLHF; CDR3 DNA: TGTGCCAGCAGCTCCGGGACAGGGGGCTATAATTCACCCCTCCACTTT
clone size: once; V gene: TRBV10-2; D gene: TRBD2; J gene: TRBJ2-3; CDR3 protein: CATDSGGTDTQYF; CDR3 DNA: TGCGCCACCGATAGCGGGGGGACAGATACGCAGTATTTT
clone size: few; V gene: TRBV4-2; D gene: TRBD1; J gene: TRBJ2-1; CDR3 protein: CASSHSGTGGNEQFF; CDR3 DNA: TGTGCCAGCAGCCACTCCGGGACAGGGGGCAATGAGCAGTTCTTC
clone size: -; V gene: TRBV5-1; D gene: TRBD2; J gene: TRBJ2-3; CDR3 protein: CASSQTSGGLPDTQYF; CDR3 DNA: TGCGCCAGCAGCCAAACTAGCGGGGGTTTGCCAGATACGCAGTATTTT
clone size: -; V gene: TRBV6-6; D gene: -; J gene: TRBJ1-1; CDR3 protein: CASRPGGAEAFF; CDR3 DNA: TGTGCCAGCAGACCCGGGGGTGCGGAAGCTTTCTTT
clone size: -; V gene: TRBV5-1; D gene: -; J gene: TRBJ2-7; CDR3 protein: CASSLGAATYEQYF; CDR3 DNA: TGCGCCAGCAGCTTGGGAGCGGCAACCTACGAGCAGTACTTC
clone size: -; V gene: TRBV3-1/TRBV3-2; D gene: -; J gene: TRBJ2-1; CDR3 protein: CASSQDQTRGSQFF; CDR3 DNA: TGTGCCAGCAGCCAAGACCAAACAAGAGGGTCGCAGTTCTTC
clone size: -; V gene: TRBV19; D gene: TRBD2; J gene: TRBJ2-7; CDR3 protein: CASSHYSAGGVITYEQYF; CDR3 DNA: TGTGCCAGTAGCCACTACTCAGCGGGGGGCGTCATCACCTACGAGCAGTACTTC
clone size: -; V gene: TRBV4-2; D gene: -; J gene: TRBJ1-5; CDR3 protein: CASSQDTGRDQPQHF; CDR3 DNA: TGTGCCAGCAGCCAAGATACAGGGAGGGATCAGCCCCAGCATTTT
clone size: -; V gene: TRBV5-1; D gene: -; J gene: TRBJ1-4; CDR3 protein: CASSFSGGTTNEKLFF; CDR3 DNA: TGCGCCAGCAGCTTCTCCGGGGGGACAACTAATGAAAAACTGTTTTTT
clone size: -; V gene: TRBV30; D gene: -; J gene: TRBJ2-5; CDR3 protein: CAWSVQGGWETQYF; CDR3 DNA: TGTGCCTGGAGTGTCCAAGGCGGATGGGAGACCCAGTACTTC
clone size: once; V gene: TRBV4-2; D gene: -; J gene: TRBJ1-2; CDR3 protein: CASSQGDGVRGTGYTF; CDR3 DNA: TGTGCCAGCAGCCAGGGAGATGGGGTCAGGGGAACTGGCTACACCTTC
clone size: -; V gene: TRBV21-1; D gene: -; J gene: TRBJ1-4; CDR3 protein: CASNQQGATNEKLFF; CDR3 DNA: TGTGCCAGCAACCAACAGGGGGCAACTAATGAAAAACTGTTTTTT
clone size: -; V gene: TRBV6-1; D gene: TRBD1; J gene: TRBJ1-2; CDR3 protein: CASSEIGGDRGTDGYTF; CDR3 DNA: TGTGCCAGCAGTGAAATTGGAGGGGACAGGGGGACGGATGGCTACACCTTC
clone size: -; V gene: TRBV9; D gene: -; J gene: TRBJ2-7; CDR3 protein: CASSVAGSYEQYF; CDR3 DNA: TGTGCCAGCAGCGTTGCGGGGTCCTACGAGCAGTACTTC
clone size: once; V gene: TRBV9; D gene: TRBD1; J gene: TRBJ2-3; CDR3 protein: CASSVVQGEGTDTQYF; CDR3 DNA: TGTGCCAGCAGCGTAGTGCAGGGGGAAGGCACAGATACGCAGTATTTT
clone size: -; V gene: TRBV10-3; D gene: TRBD2; J gene: TRBJ2-3; CDR3 protein: CAISELPSGGTDTQYF; CDR3 DNA: TGTGCCATCAGTGAATTGCCTAGCGGGGGCACAGATACGCAGTATTTT
clone size: -; V gene: TRBV5-1; D gene: -; J gene: TRBJ1-2; CDR3 protein: CASSLVRAGDGYTF; CDR3 DNA: TGCGCCAGCAGCTTGGTTCGTGCAGGGGACGGCTACACCTTC
clone size: -; V gene: TRBV14; D gene: TRBD2; J gene: TRBJ2-1; CDR3 protein: CASSQAGGGGPYNEQFF; CDR3 DNA: TGTGCCAGCAGCCAAGCAGGCGGCGGGGGTCCCTACAATGAGCAGTTCTTC
clone size: -; V gene: TRBV6-4; D gene: -; J gene: TRBJ1-6; CDR3 protein: CASSGQANSPLHF; CDR3 DNA: TGTGCCAGCAGTGGACAGGCTAATTCACCCCTCCACTTT
clone size: -; V gene: TRBV19; D gene: -; J gene: TRBJ1-3; CDR3 protein: CASSPAGVAGNTIYF; CDR3 DNA: TGTGCCAGTAGTCCCGCAGGGGTAGCTGGAAACACCATATATTTT
clone size: -; V gene: TRBV7-3; D gene: TRBD1; J gene: TRBJ1-2; CDR3 protein: CASSRSRDRSFYNYGYTF; CDR3 DNA: TGTGCCAGCAGCCGGTCCCGGGACAGGAGCTTTTATAACTATGGCTACACCTTC
clone size: -; V gene: TRBV14; D gene: TRBD2; J gene: TRBJ2-3; CDR3 protein: CASSQSKRGPTDTQYF; CDR3 DNA: TGTGCCAGCAGCCAGTCGAAGCGGGGGCCCACAGATACGCAGTATTTT
clone size: -; V gene: TRBV7-2; D gene: -; J gene: TRBJ1-1; CDR3 protein: CASQTGANTEAFF; CDR3 DNA: TGTGCCAGCCAGACAGGAGCGAACACTGAAGCTTTCTTT
clone size: -; V gene: TRBV27; D gene: TRBD1; J gene: TRBJ1-1; CDR3 protein: CASSPRQGAPTPNTEAFF; CDR3 DNA: TGTGCCAGCAGTCCCCGACAGGGGGCACCCACTCCGAACACTGAAGCTTTCTTT
clone size: -; V gene: TRBV27; D gene: TRBD2; J gene: TRBJ2-1; CDR3 protein: CASSSVAGRTYNEQFF; CDR3 DNA: TGTGCCAGCAGTTCGGTAGCGGGCCGAACCTACAATGAGCAGTTCTTC
clone size: -; V gene: TRBV23-1; D gene: TRBD1; J gene: TRBJ1-6; CDR3 protein: CASSPTSGTGGNSPLHF; CDR3 DNA: TGCGCCAGCAGTCCGACGTCCGGGACAGGGGGAAATTCACCCCTCCACTTT
clone size: few; V gene: TRBV6-6; D gene: TRBD2; J gene: TRBJ2-3; CDR3 protein: CASSQLAGGLDTQYF; CDR3 DNA: TGTGCCAGCAGCCAACTAGCGGGGGGGCTTGATACGCAGTATTTT
clone size: -; V gene: TRBV7-2; D gene: -; J gene: TRBJ1-6; CDR3 protein: CASRLGLGYYNSPLHF; CDR3 DNA: TGTGCCAGCAGATTAGGATTGGGCTACTATAATTCACCCCTCCACTTT
clone size: once; V gene: TRBV10-3; D gene: -; J gene: TRBJ1-1; CDR3 protein: CAISERLDRPNTEAFF; CDR3 DNA: TGTGCCATCAGTGAGAGGTTAGACAGGCCTAACACTGAAGCTTTCTTT
clone size: -; V gene: TRBV6-5; D gene: TRBD1; J gene: TRBJ2-2; CDR3 protein: CASSRGTAGELFF; CDR3 DNA: TGTGCCAGCAGTAGGGGGACAGCCGGGGAGCTGTTTTTT
clone size: -; V gene: TRBV30; D gene: -; J gene: TRBJ1-4; CDR3 protein: CAWMGAGAPNEKLFF; CDR3 DNA: TGTGCCTGGATGGGCGCGGGGGCACCTAATGAAAAACTGTTTTTT
clone size: many; V gene: TRBV4-1; D gene: -; J gene: TRBJ2-3; CDR3 protein: CASSNREHLGTDTQYF; CDR3 DNA: TGCGCCAGCAGCAACCGAGAACACCTAGGCACAGATACGCAGTATTTT
clone size: -; V gene: TRBV18; D gene: TRBD2; J gene: TRBJ2-7; CDR3 protein: CASSPSGGLAIYEQYF; CDR3 DNA: TGTGCCAGCTCACCCTCGGGGGGACTAGCGATCTACGAGCAGTACTTC
clone size: -; V gene: TRBV11-3; D gene: -; J gene: TRBJ1-1; CDR3 protein: CASSSVGPRGNTEAFF; CDR3 DNA: TGTGCCAGCAGCTCCGTCGGGCCTAGGGGAAACACTGAAGCTTTCTTT
clone size: -; V gene: TRBV10-1; D gene: -; J gene: TRBJ1-1; CDR3 protein: CASRGPMNTEAFF; CDR3 DNA: TGCGCCAGCAGGGGCCCGATGAACACTGAAGCTTTCTTT
clone size: -; V gene: TRBV7-2; D gene: -; J gene: TRBJ2-7; CDR3 protein: CASSFPSNEQYF; CDR3 DNA: TGTGCCAGCAGCTTCCCAAGCAACGAGCAGTACTTC
clone size: -; V gene: TRBV6-5; D gene: -; J gene: TRBJ1-2; CDR3 protein: CASSYFSSGYGYTF; CDR3 DNA: TGTGCCAGCAGTTACTTTTCCTCAGGGTATGGCTACACCTTC
clone size: -; V gene: TRBV5-6; D gene: -; J gene: TRBJ2-3; CDR3 protein: CASSLVVDTQYF; CDR3 DNA: TGTGCCAGCAGCTTGGTAGTGGATACGCAGTATTTT